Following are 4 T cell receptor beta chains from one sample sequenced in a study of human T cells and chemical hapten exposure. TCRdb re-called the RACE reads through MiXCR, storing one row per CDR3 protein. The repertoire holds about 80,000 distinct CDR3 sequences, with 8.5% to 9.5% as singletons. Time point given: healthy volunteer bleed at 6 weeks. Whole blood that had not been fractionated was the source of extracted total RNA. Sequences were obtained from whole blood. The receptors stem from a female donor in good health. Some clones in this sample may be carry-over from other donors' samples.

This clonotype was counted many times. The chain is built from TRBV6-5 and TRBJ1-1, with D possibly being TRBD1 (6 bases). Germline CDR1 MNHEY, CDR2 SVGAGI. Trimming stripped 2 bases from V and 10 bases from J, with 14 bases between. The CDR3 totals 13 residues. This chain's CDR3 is CASSYPGGGRAFF. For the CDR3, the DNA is TGTGCCAGCAGTTACCCGGGGGGGGGGCGAGCTTTCTTT.

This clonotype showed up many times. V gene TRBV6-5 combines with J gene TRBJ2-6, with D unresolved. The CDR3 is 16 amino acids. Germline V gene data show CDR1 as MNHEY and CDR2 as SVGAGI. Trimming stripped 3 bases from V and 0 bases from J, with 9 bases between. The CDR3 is CASSYWTDSGANVLTF. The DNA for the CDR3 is TGTGCCAGCAGTTATTGGACGGACTCTGGGGCCAACGTCCTGACTTTC.

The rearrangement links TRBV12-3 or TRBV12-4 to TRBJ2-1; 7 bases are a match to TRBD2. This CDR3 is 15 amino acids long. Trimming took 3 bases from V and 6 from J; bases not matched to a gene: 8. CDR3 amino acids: CASSLVLAELNEQFF. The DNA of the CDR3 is TGTGCCAGCAGTTTGGTCCTAGCGGAACTCAATGAGCAGTTCTTC.

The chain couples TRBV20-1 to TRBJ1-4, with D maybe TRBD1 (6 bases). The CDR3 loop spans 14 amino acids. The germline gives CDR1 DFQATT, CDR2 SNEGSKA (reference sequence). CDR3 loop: CRATGGSLNEKLFF. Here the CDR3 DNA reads TGCAGGGCGACCGGGGGCTCTCTTAATGAAAAACTGTTTTTT.